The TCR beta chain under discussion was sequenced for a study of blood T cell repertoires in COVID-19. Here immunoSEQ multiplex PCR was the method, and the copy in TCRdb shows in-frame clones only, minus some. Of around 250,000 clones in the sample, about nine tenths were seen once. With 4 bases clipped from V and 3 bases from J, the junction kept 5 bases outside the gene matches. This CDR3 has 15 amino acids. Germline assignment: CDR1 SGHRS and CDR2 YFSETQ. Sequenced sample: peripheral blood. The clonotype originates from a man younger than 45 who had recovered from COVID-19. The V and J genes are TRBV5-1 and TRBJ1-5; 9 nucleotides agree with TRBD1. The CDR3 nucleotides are TGCGCCAGCAGCCGGACAGGGGTAAACAATCAGCCCCAGCATTTT. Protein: CASSRTGVNNQPQHF.